The T cell receptor (beta chain) under discussion was sequenced for a study of blood T cell repertoires in COVID-19. About the study: Sample material is recorded as cDNA or gDNA derived from T cells, B-cell-depleted T cells, or PBMCs.

Source study methods: Amplification from reference gene primers served as the basis for estimated nucleated cell counts. Generated by immunoSEQ multiplex PCR, the TCRdb table keeps only in-frame clones and is missing some. V and J calls plus clone size are reproduced from that table; the DNA served to infer D and trimming. The data contain some 110,000 clones, 75% to 90% of them singletons. The sequenced sample was peripheral blood. The sequence was obtained from a man aged 70 or older with acute or convalescent COVID-19.

The chain's CDR3 is CASSSRGGQGANEQFF. As DNA, the CDR3 is TGTGCCAGCAGCTCTCGCGGGGGACAGGGCGCGAATGAGCAGTTCTTC. The genes are TRBV11-3 and TRBJ2-1, with 9 nucleotides matching TRBD1. V shed 4 bases and J 7 bases; nucleotides not matched to a gene: 11. The CDR3 contains 16 residues. Germline V gives CDR1 SGHNT, CDR2 YENEEA.